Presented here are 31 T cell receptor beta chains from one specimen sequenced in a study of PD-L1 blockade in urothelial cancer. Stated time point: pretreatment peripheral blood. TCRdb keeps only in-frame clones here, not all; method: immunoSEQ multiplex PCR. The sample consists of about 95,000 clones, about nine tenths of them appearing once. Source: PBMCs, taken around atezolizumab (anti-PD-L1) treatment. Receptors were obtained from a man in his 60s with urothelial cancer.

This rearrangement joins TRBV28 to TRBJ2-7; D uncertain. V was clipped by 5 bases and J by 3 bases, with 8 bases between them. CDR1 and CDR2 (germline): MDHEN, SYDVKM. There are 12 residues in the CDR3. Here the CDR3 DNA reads TGTGCCAGCAGTCGACACCGCTACGAGCAGTACTTC. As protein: CASSRHRYEQYF.

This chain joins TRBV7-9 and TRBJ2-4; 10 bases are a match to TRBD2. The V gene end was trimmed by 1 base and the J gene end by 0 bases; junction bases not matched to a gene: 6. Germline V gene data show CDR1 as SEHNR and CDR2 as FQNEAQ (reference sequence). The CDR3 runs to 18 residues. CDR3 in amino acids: CASSLGLAGELAKNIQYF. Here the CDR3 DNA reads TGTGCCAGCAGCTTAGGTCTAGCGGGAGAATTAGCCAAAAACATTCAGTACTTC.

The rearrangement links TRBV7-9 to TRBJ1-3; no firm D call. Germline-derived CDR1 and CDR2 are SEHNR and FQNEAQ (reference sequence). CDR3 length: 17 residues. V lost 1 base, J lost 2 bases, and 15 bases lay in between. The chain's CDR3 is CASSLDQVPRPGNTIYF. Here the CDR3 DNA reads TGTGCCAGCAGCTTAGATCAGGTTCCCCGTCCTGGAAACACCATATATTTT.

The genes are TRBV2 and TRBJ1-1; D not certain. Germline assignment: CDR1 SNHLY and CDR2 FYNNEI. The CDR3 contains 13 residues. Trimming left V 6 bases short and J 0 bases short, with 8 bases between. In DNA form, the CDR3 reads TGTGCCAGCAGGTCGCGGATGAACACTGAAGCTTTCTTT. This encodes CASRSRMNTEAFF.

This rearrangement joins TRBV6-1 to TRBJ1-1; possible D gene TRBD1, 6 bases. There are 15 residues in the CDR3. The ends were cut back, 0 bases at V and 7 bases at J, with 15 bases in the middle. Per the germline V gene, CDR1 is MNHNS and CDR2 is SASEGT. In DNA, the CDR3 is TGTGCCAGCAGTGAAGCGGCGTGGGACAACGGTGAAGCTTTCTTT. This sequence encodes CASSEAAWDNGEAFF.

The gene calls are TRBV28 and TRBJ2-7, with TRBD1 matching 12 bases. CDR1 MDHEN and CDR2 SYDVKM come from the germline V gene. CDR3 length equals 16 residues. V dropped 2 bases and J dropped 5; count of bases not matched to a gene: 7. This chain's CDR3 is CASSLPGQGAENEQYF. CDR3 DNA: TGTGCCAGCAGTTTACCGGGACAGGGGGCTGAGAACGAGCAGTACTTC.

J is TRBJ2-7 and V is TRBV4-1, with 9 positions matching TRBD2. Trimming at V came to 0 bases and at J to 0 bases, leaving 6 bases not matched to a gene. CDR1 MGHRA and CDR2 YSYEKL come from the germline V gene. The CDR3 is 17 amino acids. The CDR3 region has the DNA TGCGCCAGCAGCCAAGAGAGGGCGGGAGGGCCCTCCTACGAGCAGTACTTC. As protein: CASSQERAGGPSYEQYF.

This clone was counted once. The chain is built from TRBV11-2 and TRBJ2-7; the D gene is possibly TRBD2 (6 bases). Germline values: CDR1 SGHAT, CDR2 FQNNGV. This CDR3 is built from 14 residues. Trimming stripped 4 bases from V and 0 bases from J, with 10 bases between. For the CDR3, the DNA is TGTGCCAGCAGCTGGGACTTCAGCTCCTACGAGCAGTACTTC. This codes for CASSWDFSSYEQYF.

DNA for the CDR3: TGTGCCAGCAGCTTGCATGTTAGGGAGAGGACTGAAGCTTTCTTT. It codes for CASSLHVRERTEAFF. V is TRBV5-4 and J is TRBJ1-1; D remains unclear. The CDR3 is made up of 15 amino acids. Germline V gives CDR1 SGHNT, CDR2 YYREEE (reference sequence). Deletions cut 1 base from V and 5 bases from J, with 15 bases between.

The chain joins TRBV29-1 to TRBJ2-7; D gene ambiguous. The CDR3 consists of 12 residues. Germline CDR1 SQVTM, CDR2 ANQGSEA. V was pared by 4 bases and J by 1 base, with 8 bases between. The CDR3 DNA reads TGCAGCGTTGGAACAGATTCCTACGAGCAGTACTTC. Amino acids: CSVGTDSYEQYF.

CDR3 loop: CASSYPGNHNTEAFF. DNA of the CDR3: TGTGCCAGCAGTTACCCAGGGAACCATAACACTGAAGCTTTCTTT. The chain carries TRBV28 and TRBJ1-1, with D tentatively TRBD1 (5 bases). V lost 4 bases to trimming and J lost 2 bases, with 14 bases between them. CDR3 length: 15 residues. Germline V CDR1 and CDR2: MDHEN, SYDVKM.

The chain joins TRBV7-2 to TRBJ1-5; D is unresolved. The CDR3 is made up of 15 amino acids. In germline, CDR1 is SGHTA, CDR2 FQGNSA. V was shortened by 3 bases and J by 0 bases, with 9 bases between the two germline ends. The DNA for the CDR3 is TGTGCCAGCAGCTTTAGCGGAGATAGCAATCAGCCCCAGCATTTT. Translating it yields CASSFSGDSNQPQHF.

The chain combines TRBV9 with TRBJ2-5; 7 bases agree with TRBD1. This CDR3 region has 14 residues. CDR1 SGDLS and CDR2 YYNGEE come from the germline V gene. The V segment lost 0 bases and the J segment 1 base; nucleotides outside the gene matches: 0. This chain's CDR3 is CASSVGTGQETQYF. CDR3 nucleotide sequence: TGTGCCAGCAGCGTAGGGACAGGCCAAGAGACCCAGTACTTC. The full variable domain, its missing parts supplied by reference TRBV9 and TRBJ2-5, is DSGVTQTPKHLITATGQRVTLRCSPRSGDLSVYWYQQSLDQGLQFLIQYYNGEERAKGNILERFSAQQFPDLHSELNLSSLELGDSALYFCASSVGTGQETQYFGPGTRLLVL.

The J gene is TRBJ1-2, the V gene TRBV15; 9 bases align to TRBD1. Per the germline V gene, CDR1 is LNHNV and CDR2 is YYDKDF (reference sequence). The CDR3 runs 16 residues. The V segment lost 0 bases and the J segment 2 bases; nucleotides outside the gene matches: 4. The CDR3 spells CATSREGQGKNYGYTF. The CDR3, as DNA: TGTGCCACCAGCAGAGAAGGACAGGGGAAAAACTATGGCTACACCTTC.

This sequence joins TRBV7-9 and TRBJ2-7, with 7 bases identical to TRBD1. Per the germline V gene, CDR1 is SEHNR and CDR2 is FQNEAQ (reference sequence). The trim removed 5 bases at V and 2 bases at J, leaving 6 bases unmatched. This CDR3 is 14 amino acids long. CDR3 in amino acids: CASSLQGSPYEQYF. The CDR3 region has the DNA TGTGCCAGCAGCCTACAGGGGAGCCCCTACGAGCAGTACTTC.

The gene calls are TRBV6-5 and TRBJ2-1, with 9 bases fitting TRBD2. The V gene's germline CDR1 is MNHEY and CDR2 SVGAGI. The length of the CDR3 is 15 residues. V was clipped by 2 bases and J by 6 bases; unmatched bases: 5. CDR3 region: CASSYRIAGANEQFF. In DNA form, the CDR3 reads TGTGCCAGCAGTTACAGGATAGCGGGGGCCAATGAGCAGTTCTTC.

The DNA of the CDR3 is TGTGCCTGGGACAGGGGGCGCCGGAATGAGCAGTTCTTC. This sequence encodes CAWDRGRRNEQFF. The rearrangement joins TRBV30 to TRBJ2-1; 10 bases line up with TRBD1. This CDR3 region has 13 residues. The junction had 5 bases not matched to a gene; V was cut back by 5 bases and J by 7 bases. Germline lookup yields CDR1 GTSNPN and CDR2 SVGIG (reference sequence).

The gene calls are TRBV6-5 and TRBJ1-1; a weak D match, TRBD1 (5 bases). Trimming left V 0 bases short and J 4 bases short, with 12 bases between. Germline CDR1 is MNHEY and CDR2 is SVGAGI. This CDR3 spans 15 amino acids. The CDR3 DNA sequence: TGTGCCAGCAGTTACTCGTCGACGGGGGGCACTGAAGCTTTCTTT. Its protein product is CASSYSSTGGTEAFF.

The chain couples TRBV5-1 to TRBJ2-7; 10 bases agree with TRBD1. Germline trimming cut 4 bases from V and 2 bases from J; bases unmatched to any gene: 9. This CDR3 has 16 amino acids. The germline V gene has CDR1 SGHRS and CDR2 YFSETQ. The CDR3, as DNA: TGCGCCAGCAGCCCTCAGACCGGGACAGGGGCCTACGAGCAGTACTTC. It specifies CASSPQTGTGAYEQYF.

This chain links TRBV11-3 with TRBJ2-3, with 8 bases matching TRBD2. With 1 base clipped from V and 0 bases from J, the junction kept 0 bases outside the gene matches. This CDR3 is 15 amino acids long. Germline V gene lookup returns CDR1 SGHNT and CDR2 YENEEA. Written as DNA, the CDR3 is TGTGCCAGCAGCTTAGGCGGGGGGAGCACAGATACGCAGTATTTT. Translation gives CASSLGGGSTDTQYF. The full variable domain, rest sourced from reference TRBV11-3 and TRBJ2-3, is EAGVVQSPRYKIIEKKQPVAFWCNPISGHNTLYWYLQNLGQGPELLIRYENEEAVDDSQLPKDRFSAERLKGVDSTLKIQPAELGDSAVYLCASSLGGGSTDTQYFGPGTRLTVL.

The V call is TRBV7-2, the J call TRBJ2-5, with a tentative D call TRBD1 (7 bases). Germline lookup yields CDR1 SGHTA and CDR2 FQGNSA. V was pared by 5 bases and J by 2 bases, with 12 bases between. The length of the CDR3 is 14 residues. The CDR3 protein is CASSPGGQQETQYF. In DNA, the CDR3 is TGTGCCAGCAGCCCCGGGGGACAGCAAGAGACCCAGTACTTC.

The CDR3 coding sequence is TGTGCCAGCCTCGGACAGGGGAACACCGGGGAGCTGTTTTTT. The encoded protein is CASLGQGNTGELFF. The gene calls are TRBV2 and TRBJ2-2, with 8 bases that match TRBD1. V lost 8 bases to trimming and J lost 1 base; unmatched junction nucleotides: 3. Germline V CDR1 and CDR2: SNHLY, FYNNEI. This CDR3 has 14 residues.

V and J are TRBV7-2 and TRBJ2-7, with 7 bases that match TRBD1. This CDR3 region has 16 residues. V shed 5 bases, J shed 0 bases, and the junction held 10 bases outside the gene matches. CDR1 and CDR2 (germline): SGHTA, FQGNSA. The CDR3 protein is CASSLLTGFNSYEQYF. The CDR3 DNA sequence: TGTGCCAGCAGCCTACTGACAGGGTTCAACTCCTACGAGCAGTACTTC.

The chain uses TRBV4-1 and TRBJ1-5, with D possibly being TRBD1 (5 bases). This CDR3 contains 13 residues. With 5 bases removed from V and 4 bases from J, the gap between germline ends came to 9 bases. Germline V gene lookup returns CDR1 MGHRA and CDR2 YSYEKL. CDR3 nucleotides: TGCGCCAGCAGCGTACAGGAGAATCAGCCCCAGCATTTT. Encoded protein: CASSVQENQPQHF.

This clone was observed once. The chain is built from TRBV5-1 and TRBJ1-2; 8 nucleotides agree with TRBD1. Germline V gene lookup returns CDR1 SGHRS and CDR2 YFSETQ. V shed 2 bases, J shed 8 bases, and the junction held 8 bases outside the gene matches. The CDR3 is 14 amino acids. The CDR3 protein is CASSFRTGQGGYTF. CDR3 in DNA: TGCGCCAGCAGCTTTAGGACAGGGCAGGGAGGCTACACCTTC.

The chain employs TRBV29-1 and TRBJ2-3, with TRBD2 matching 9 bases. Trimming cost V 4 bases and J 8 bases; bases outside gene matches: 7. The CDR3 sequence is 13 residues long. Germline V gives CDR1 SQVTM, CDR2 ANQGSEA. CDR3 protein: CSVVSGGSGTQYF. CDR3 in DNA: TGCAGCGTTGTGAGCGGGGGGTCCGGTACGCAGTATTTT.

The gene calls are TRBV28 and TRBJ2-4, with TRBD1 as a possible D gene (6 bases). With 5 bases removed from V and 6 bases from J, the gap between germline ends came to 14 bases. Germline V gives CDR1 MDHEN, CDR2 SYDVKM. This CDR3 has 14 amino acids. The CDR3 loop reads CASSPTGYGNIQYF. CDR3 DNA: TGTGCCAGCAGTCCCACAGGGTATGGAAACATTCAGTACTTC.

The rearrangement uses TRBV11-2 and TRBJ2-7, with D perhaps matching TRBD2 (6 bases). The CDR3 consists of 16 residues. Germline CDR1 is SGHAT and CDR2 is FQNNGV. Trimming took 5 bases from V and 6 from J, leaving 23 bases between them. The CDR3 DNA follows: TGTGCCAGCAGCCGGATAGGAGGGGCCCGTCTGGTCGAGCAGTACTTC. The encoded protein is CASSRIGGARLVEQYF.

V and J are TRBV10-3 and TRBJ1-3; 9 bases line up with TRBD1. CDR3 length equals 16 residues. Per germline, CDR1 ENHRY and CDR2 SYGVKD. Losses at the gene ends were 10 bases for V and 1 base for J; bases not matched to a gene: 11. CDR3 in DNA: TGTGCCACATCCGGGACAGGGTTTAATTCTGGAAACACCATATATTTT. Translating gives CATSGTGFNSGNTIYF.

CDR3 residues: CSVWSAGGSNTGELFF. DNA of the CDR3: TGCAGCGTCTGGTCGGCGGGAGGAAGTAACACCGGGGAGCTGTTTTTT. V gene TRBV29-1 combines with J gene TRBJ2-2; 8 positions agree with TRBD2. Germline CDR1 reads SQVTM; CDR2 reads ANQGSEA. Germline trimming cut 6 bases from V and 2 bases from J; bases unmatched to any gene: 11. This CDR3 spans 16 amino acids.

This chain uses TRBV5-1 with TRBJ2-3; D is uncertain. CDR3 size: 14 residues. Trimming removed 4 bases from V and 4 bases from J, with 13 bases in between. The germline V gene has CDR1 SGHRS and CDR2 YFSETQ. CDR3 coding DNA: TGCGCCAGCAGCCAAGGAGAACCGGCAGATACGCAGTATTTT. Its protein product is CASSQGEPADTQYF. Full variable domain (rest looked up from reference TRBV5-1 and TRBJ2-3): KAGVTQTPRYLIKTRGQQVTLSCSPISGHRSVSWYQQTPGQGLQFLFEYFSETQRNKGNFPGRFSGRQFSNSRSEMNVSTLELGDSALYLCASSQGEPADTQYFGPGTRLTVL.